This T cell receptor (beta chain) was identified during a study of shared clonotypes between healthy human individuals. This clone was counted a single time. The assay was immunoSEQ multiplex PCR, and TCRdb's table has in-frame clones only and misses some. The table includes about a million clones, approximately 80% detected once. This CDR3 is built from 15 residues. In germline, CDR1 is MNHEY, CDR2 SVGAGI. Trimming cost V 0 bases and J 1 base, with 9 bases left between them. Sequencing used memory CD4+ T cells from PBMCs. As for subset: CD45RA-negative fraction. The source is a man younger than 35 in good health. Some clones in this sample may be carry-over from other donors' samples. This rearrangement joins TRBV6-5 to TRBJ2-5, with D uncertain. The chain's CDR3 is CASSYSPSLQETQYF. The CDR3 DNA is TGTGCCAGCAGTTACTCCCCCTCCCTCCAAGAGACCCAGTACTTC.